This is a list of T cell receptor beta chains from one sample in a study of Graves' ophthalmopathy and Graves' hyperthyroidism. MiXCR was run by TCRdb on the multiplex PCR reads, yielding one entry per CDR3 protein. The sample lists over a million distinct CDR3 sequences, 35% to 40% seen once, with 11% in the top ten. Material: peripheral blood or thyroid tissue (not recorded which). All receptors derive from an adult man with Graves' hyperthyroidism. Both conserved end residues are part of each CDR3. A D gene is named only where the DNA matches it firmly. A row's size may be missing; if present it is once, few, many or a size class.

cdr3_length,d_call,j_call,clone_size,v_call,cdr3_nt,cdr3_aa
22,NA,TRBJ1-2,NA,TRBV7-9,TGTGCCAGCAGCTTACAGCCGGACACTGAAGCTGTAGGCGCTGCAGAGATATATGGCTACACCTTC,CASSLQPDTEAVGAAEIYGYTF
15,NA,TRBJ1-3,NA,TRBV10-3,TGTGCCAGCAGTTACCGGGGGGATCCTGGAAACACCATATATTTT,CASSYRGDPGNTIYF
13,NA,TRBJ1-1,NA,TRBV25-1,TGTGCCAGCAGTGAATTCCCGGGCACTGAAGCTTTCTTT,CASSEFPGTEAFF
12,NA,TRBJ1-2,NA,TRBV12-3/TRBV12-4,TGTGCCAGCGAGACAGGCCAAAGGGGCTACACCTTC,CASETGQRGYTF
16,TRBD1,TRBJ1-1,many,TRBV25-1,TGTGCCAGCAGTGAATCCCGGACAGGGGTGAACACTGAAGCTTTCTTT,CASSESRTGVNTEAFF
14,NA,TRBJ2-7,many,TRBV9,TGTGCCAGCAGCGTAGGAGACGCCTCCTACGAGCAGTACTTC,CASSVGDASYEQYF
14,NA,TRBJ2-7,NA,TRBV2,TGTGCCAGCAGTGGCGCGGATCGCTCCTACGAGCAGTACTTC,CASSGADRSYEQYF
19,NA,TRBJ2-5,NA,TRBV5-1,TGCGCCAGCAGCTTGGGGGGGACCACTTCCCAACCGATCCAAGAGACCCAGTACTTC,CASSLGGTTSQPIQETQYF
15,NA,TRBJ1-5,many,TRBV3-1,TGTGCCAGCAGCCAGGACACAGCGAGCAATCAGCCCCAGCATTTT,CASSQDTASNQPQHF
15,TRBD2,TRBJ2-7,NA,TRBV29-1,TGCAGCGTTGAGGGCGGACTAGCGGGGATTGGGGAGCAGTACTTC,CSVEGGLAGIGEQYF
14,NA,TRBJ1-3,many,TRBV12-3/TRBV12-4,TGTGCCAGCAGCCTGACCGGGGAACTTAACACCATATATTTT,CASSLTGELNTIYF
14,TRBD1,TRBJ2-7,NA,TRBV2,TGTGCCAGCAATAGCCGGGACAGGGGCCACGAGCAGTACTTC,CASNSRDRGHEQYF
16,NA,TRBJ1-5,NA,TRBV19,TGTGCCAGTAGTTCCTACGGACCGAAGGGTAATCAGCCCCAGCATTTT,CASSSYGPKGNQPQHF
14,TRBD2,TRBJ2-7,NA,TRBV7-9,TGTGCCAGCAGCTTGCGGCCGGGGGGAGGCGAGCAGTACTTC,CASSLRPGGGEQYF
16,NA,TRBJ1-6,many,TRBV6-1,TGTGCCAGCAGAGACCAGGTGGTAGCGCTGACCTCACCCCTCCACTTT,CASRDQVVALTSPLHF
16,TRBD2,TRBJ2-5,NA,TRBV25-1,TGTGCCAGCAGTCCCCACACTAGCGGGGGTTCCGAGACCCAGTACTTC,CASSPHTSGGSETQYF
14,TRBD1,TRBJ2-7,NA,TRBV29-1,TGCAGCGTCCAAGGGGACAGGGATGTGTACGAGCAGTACTTC,CSVQGDRDVYEQYF
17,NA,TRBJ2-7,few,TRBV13,TGTGCCAGCAGCCCCCTGGAGACAGGAAGAGACTCCTACGAGCAGTACTTC,CASSPLETGRDSYEQYF
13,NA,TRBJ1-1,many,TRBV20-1,TGCAGTGCTCGACCTACAGGGAGCACTGAAGCTTTCTTT,CSARPTGSTEAFF
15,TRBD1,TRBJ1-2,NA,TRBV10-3,TGTGCCAGCAGTAGACCGGGACAGGGTGCCTATGGCTACACCTTC,CASSRPGQGAYGYTF
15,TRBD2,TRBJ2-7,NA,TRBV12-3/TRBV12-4,TGTGCCAGCAGATTCTGGCCCGGGGGGGAGTACGAGCAGTACTTC,CASRFWPGGEYEQYF
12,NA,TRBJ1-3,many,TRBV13,TGTGCCAGCACCCCCGACATGAACACCATATATTTT,CASTPDMNTIYF
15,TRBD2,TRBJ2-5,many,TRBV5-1,TGCGCCAGCAGCCCGGGACTAGCGTTCGGGGAGACCCAGTACTTC,CASSPGLAFGETQYF
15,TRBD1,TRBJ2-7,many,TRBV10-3,TGTGCCAGCAGACTGGGACAGGCGAGGAGCTACGAGCAGTACTTC,CASRLGQARSYEQYF
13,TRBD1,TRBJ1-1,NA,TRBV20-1,TGCAGTGCTAACCGGGACAGGGTGACTGAAGCTTTCTTT,CSANRDRVTEAFF
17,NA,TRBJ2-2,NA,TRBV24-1,TGTGCCACCAGTGGCCCCTCCGGCACGGTTAACACCGGGGAGCTGTTTTTT,CATSGPSGTVNTGELFF
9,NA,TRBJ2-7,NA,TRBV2,TGTGCCATCGGGGGCGCACAGTACTTC,CAIGGAQYF
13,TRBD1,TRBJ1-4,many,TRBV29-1,TGCAGCGTAAACAGGGGCTCTAATGAAAAACTGTTTTTT,CSVNRGSNEKLFF
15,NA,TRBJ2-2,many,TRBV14,TGTGCCAGCAGCGCACTAGCTATACACACCGGGGAGCTGTTTTTT,CASSALAIHTGELFF
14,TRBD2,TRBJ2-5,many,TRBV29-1,TGCAGCGTGGGACTAGCGGGGCCACAAGAGACCCAGTACTTC,CSVGLAGPQETQYF
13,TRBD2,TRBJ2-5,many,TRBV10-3,TGTGCCACCAGGGAGGGGCGGGGAGAGACCCAGTACTTC,CATREGRGETQYF
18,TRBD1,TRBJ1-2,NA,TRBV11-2,TGCGCCAGCAGCCAAGATTATCACACGGACAGGAGTAACTATGGCTACACCTTC,CASSQDYHTDRSNYGYTF
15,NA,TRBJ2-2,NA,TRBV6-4,TGTGCCAGCAGTTTATCGGGACGCGGCGCCGGGGAGCTGTTTTTT,CASSLSGRGAGELFF
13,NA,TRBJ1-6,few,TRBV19,TGTGCCAGTCGAGTGTTCGATAATTCACCCCTCCACTTT,CASRVFDNSPLHF
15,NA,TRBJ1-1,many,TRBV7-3,TGTGCCAGCAGCATAACCGGCATGAGGGACACTGAAGCTTTCTTT,CASSITGMRDTEAFF
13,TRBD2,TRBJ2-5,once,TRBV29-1,TGCAGCGTTGTCCTAGCGGGAGAAGAGACCCAGTACTTC,CSVVLAGEETQYF
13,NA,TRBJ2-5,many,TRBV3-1,TGTGCCAGCAGCCAAAGTGGACGGACCACCCAGTACTTC,CASSQSGRTTQYF
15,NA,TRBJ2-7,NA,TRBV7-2,TGTGCCAGCAGCGCCGAGGGGGGCGAGGAGTACGAGCAGTACTTC,CASSAEGGEEYEQYF
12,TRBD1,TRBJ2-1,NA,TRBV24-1,TGTGCCACCAGTGAGACAGGGTTGGAGCAGTTCTTC,CATSETGLEQFF